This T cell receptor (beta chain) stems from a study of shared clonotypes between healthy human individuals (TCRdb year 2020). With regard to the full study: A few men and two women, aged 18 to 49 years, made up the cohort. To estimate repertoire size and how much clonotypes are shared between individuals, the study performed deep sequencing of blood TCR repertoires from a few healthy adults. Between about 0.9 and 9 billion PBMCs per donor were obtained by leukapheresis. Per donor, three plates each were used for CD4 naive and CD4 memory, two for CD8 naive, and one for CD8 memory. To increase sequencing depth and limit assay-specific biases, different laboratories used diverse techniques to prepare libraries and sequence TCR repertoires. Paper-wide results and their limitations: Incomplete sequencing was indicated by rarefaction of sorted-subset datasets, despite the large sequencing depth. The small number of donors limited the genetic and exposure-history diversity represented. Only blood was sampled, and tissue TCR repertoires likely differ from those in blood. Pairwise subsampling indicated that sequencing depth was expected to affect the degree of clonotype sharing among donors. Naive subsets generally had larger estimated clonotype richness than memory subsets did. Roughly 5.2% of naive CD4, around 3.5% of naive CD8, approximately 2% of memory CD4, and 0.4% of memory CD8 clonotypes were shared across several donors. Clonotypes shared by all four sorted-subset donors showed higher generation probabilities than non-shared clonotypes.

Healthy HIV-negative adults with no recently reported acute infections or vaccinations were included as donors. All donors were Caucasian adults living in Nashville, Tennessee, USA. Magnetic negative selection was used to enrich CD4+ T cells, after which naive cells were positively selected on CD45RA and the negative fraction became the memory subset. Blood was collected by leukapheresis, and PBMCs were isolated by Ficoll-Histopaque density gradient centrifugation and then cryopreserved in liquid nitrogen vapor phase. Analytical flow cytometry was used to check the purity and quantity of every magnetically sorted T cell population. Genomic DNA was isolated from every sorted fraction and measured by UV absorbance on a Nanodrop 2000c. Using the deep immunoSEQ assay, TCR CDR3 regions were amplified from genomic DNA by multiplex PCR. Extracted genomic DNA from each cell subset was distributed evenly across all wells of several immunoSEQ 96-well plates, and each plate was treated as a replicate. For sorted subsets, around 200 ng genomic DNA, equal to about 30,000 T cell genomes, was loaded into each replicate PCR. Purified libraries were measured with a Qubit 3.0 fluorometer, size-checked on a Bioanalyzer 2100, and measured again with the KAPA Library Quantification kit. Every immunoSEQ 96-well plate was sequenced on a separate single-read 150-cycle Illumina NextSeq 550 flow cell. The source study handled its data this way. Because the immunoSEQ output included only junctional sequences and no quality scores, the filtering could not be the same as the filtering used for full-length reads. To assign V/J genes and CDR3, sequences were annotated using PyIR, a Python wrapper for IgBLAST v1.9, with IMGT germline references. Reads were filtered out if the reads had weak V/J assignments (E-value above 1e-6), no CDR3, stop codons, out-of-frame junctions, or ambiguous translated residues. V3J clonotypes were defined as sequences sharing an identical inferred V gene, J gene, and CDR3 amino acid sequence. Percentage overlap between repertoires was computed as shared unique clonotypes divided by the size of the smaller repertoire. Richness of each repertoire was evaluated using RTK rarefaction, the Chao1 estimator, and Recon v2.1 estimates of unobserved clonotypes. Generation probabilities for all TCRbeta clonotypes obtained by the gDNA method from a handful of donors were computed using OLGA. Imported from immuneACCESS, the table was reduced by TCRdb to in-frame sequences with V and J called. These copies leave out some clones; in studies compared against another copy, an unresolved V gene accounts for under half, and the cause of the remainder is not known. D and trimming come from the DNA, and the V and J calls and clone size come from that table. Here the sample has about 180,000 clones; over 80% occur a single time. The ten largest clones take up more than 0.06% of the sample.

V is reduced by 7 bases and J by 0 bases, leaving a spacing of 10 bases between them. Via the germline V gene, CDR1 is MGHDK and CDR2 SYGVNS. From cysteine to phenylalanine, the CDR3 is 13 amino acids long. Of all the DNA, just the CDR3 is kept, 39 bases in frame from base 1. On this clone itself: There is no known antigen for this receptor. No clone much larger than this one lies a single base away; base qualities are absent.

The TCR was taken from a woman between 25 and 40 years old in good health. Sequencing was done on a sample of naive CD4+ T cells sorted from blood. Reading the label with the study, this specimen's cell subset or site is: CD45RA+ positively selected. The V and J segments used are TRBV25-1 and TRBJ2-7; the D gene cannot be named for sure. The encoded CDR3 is CASNRAPSYEQYF. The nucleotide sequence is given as TGTGCCAGCAATAGGGCTCCCTCCTACGAGCAGTACTTC.